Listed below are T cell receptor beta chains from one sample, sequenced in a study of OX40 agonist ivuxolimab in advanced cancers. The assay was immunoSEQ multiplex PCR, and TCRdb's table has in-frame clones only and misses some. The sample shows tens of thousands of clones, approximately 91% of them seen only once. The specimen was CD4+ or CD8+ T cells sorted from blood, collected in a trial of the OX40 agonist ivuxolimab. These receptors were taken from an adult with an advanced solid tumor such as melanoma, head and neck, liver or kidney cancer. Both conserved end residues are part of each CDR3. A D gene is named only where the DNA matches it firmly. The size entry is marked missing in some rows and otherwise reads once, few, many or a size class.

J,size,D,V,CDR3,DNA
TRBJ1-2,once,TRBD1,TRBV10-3,CAISEGQGFNYGYTF,TGTGCCATCAGTGAGGGACAGGGCTTTAACTATGGCTACACCTTC
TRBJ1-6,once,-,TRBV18,CASSSTGYTIPLHF,TGTGCCAGCTCATCCACGGGGTATACGATACCCCTCCACTTT
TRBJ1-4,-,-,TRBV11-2,CASSLSQSRGRGEKLFF,TGTGCCAGCAGCTTATCTCAAAGTCGGGGGCGCGGTGAAAAACTGTTTTTT
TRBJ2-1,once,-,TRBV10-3,CAISVRVEEQFF,TGTGCCATCAGTGTCAGGGTTGAGGAGCAGTTCTTC
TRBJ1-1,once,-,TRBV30,CAWSHGTEAFF,TGTGCCTGGAGTCACGGCACTGAAGCTTTCTTT
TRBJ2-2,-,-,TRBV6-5,CASRLDRSNTGELFF,TGTGCCAGCAGGCTAGACAGATCCAACACCGGGGAGCTGTTTTTT
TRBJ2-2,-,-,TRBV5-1,CASSEVAGELFF,TGCGCCAGCAGCGAGGTCGCCGGGGAGCTGTTTTTT
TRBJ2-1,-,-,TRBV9,CASSVEDRSYNEQFF,TGTGCCAGCAGCGTAGAAGACAGGTCATACAATGAGCAGTTCTTC
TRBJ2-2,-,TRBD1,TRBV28,CASSSWKVPGTGNTGELFF,TGTGCCAGCAGCTCCTGGAAAGTGCCCGGGACAGGGAACACCGGGGAGCTGTTTTTT
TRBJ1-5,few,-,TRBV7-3,CASSLNGQGNQPQHF,TGTGCCAGCAGCTTAAACGGGCAGGGCAATCAGCCCCAGCATTTT
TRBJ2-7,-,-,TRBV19,CATGYGRNYEQYF,TGTGCCACCGGGTACGGCAGGAACTACGAGCAGTACTTC
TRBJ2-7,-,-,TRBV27,CASSPQTVSYEQYF,TGTGCCAGCAGTCCGCAGACAGTCTCCTACGAGCAGTACTTC
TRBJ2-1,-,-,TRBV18,CASSRERGAGRNEQFF,TGTGCCAGCTCACGGGAACGGGGGGCAGGGAGGAATGAGCAGTTCTTC
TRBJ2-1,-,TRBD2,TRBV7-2,CASSPPGLAAYNEQFF,TGTGCCAGCAGCCCGCCGGGACTAGCGGCCTACAATGAGCAGTTCTTC
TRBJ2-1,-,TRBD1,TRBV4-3,CASSYGTGHYNEQFF,TGCGCCAGCAGCTACGGGACAGGGCATTACAATGAGCAGTTCTTC
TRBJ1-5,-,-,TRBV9,CASSAGGSNQPQHF,TGTGCCAGCAGCGCGGGGGGGAGCAATCAGCCCCAGCATTTT
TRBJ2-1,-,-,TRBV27,CASSPQGDYNEQFF,TGTGCCAGCAGTCCCCAGGGTGACTACAATGAGCAGTTCTTC
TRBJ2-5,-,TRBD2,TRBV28,CASSLALAGQETQYF,TGTGCCAGCAGTTTAGCTCTAGCGGGACAAGAGACCCAGTACTTC
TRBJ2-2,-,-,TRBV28,CASSLWGGELFF,TGTGCCAGCAGCCTTTGGGGCGGGGAGCTGTTTTTT
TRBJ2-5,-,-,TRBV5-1,CARGSETNHGETQYF,TGCGCCAGGGGAAGCGAGACGAATCACGGAGAGACCCAGTACTTC
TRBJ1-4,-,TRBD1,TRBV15,CATSSGQGEEKLFF,TGTGCCACCAGCAGTGGACAGGGGGAGGAAAAACTGTTTTTT
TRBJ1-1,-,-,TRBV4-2,CASSQDWVSMNTEAFF,TGTGCCAGCAGCCAAGACTGGGTTTCCATGAACACTGAAGCTTTCTTT
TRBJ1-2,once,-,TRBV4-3,CASSQEPQPNYGYTF,TGCGCCAGCAGCCAAGAACCACAGCCCAACTATGGCTACACCTTC
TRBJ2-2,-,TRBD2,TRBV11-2,CASRPGGAGELFF,TGTGCCAGCAGACCGGGAGGGGCAGGGGAGCTGTTTTTT
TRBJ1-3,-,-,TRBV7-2,CASSLAWDVGNTIYF,TGTGCCAGCAGCTTAGCGTGGGATGTTGGAAACACCATATATTTT
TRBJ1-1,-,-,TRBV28,CASVSGANTEAFF,TGTGCCAGCGTATCGGGGGCGAACACTGAAGCTTTCTTT
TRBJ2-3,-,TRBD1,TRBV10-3,CAINPGQGATDTQYF,TGTGCCATCAACCCGGGACAGGGGGCAACAGATACGCAGTATTTT
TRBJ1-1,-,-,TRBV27,CASSKQGFYTEAFF,TGTGCCAGCAGTAAACAGGGATTTTACACTGAAGCTTTCTTT
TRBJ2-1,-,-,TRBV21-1,CASSKMICSLLNEQFF,TGTGCCAGCAGCAAAATGATCTGTTCACTACTCAATGAGCAGTTCTTC
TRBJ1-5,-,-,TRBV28,CASRGEAEVNQPQHF,TGTGCCAGCAGGGGGGAGGCAGAAGTAAATCAGCCCCAGCATTTT
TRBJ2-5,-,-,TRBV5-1,CASSPPAYQETQYF,TGCGCCAGCAGCCCACCTGCTTACCAAGAGACCCAGTACTTC
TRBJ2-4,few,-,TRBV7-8,CASSLVRGDIQYF,TGTGCCAGCAGCTTAGTTAGGGGTGACATTCAGTACTTC
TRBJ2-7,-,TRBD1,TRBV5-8,CASSYKDRVRGYEQYF,TGTGCCAGCAGCTATAAAGACAGGGTAAGGGGCTACGAGCAGTACTTC
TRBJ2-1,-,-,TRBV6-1,CASGWGEQFF,TGTGCCAGCGGTTGGGGTGAGCAGTTCTTC
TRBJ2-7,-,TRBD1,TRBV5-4,CASTQDRRDEQYF,TGTGCCAGCACCCAGGACAGGCGCGACGAGCAGTACTTC
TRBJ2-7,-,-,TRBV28,CASSLFGRGDEQYF,TGTGCCAGCAGTTTATTTGGTCGGGGCGACGAGCAGTACTTC
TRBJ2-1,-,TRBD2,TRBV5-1,CASSRLAGGFNEQFF,TGCGCCAGCAGCCGGTTAGCGGGAGGTTTCAATGAGCAGTTCTTC
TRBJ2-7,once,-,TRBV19,CASSPDNYEQYF,TGTGCCAGTAGCCCGGATAACTACGAGCAGTACTTC
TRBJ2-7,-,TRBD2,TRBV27,CASSLFRGGDEQYF,TGTGCCAGCAGTTTATTCCGGGGGGGGGACGAGCAGTACTTC
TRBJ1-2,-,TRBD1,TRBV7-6,CASSLGDRGTGYTF,TGTGCCAGCAGCTTAGGGGACAGGGGTACGGGCTACACCTTC
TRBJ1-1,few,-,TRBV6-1,CASSEVWGSMNTEAFF,TGTGCCAGCAGTGAGGTTTGGGGATCAATGAACACTGAAGCTTTCTTT
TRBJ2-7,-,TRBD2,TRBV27,CASSLSAGASYEQYF,TGTGCCAGCAGTTTATCGGCGGGAGCCTCCTACGAGCAGTACTTC
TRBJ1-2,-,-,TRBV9,CASSTIGDIDGYTF,TGTGCCAGCAGCACCATAGGGGACATCGATGGCTACACCTTC
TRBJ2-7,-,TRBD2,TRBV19,CASSSHTSGRNYEQYF,TGTGCCAGTAGTAGCCACACTAGCGGGAGGAACTACGAGCAGTACTTC